The 7 T cell receptor beta chains presented below share a single source sample, sequenced in a study of blood T cell repertoires in COVID-19. The assay was immunoSEQ multiplex PCR, and TCRdb's table has in-frame clones only and misses some. Of some 200,000 clones in the sample, less than 90% are singletons; the top ten hold roughly 6.6%. The specimen sequenced was peripheral blood. The receptors here all came from a woman between 40 and 50 years old with acute or convalescent COVID-19.

The J gene is TRBJ2-1, the V gene TRBV12-5, with D possibly TRBD1 on 6 matching bases. Per germline, CDR1 LGHNT and CDR2 FRNRAP. The CDR3 is made up of 18 amino acids. The V end lost 0 bases, the J end lost 2 bases, and 17 bases lay between the germline ends. The CDR3 is CASGLVFPTGTTYNEQFF. The CDR3 bases are TGTGCTAGTGGTTTGGTTTTTCCTACAGGGACCACCTACAATGAGCAGTTCTTC.

The chain employs TRBV6-6 and TRBJ1-1, with TRBD1 matching 7 bases. V shed 3 bases, J shed 0 bases, and the junction held 1 base outside the gene matches. Per the germline V gene, CDR1 is MNHNY and CDR2 is SVGAGI (reference sequence). This CDR3 comprises 14 residues. The CDR3 DNA is TGTGCCAGCAGTTATACAGGGGTGAACACTGAAGCTTTCTTT. It yields the protein CASSYTGVNTEAFF.

The chain uses TRBV2 and TRBJ1-2; D remains ambiguous. Germline V gene sequence: CDR1 SNHLY, CDR2 FYNNEI. Trimming shortened V by 0 bases and J by 3 bases, and 14 bases separated the two germline ends. CDR3 length: 16 amino acids. The CDR3 is CASSEARGRFHYGYTF. In DNA, the CDR3 is TGTGCCAGCAGTGAAGCGCGAGGGCGGTTCCACTATGGCTACACCTTC.

Written as DNA, the CDR3 is TGTGCCAGCAGCTTATCGTCGGCAGGGCAGAATAATTCACCCCTCCACTTT. It specifies CASSLSSAGQNNSPLHF. This chain links TRBV7-8 with TRBJ1-6, with a tentative D call TRBD1 (5 bases). From germline, CDR1 is SGHVS and CDR2 FQNEAQ. Trimming left V 2 bases short and J 5 bases short, with 16 bases between. This CDR3 comprises 17 residues. Based on the CDR3 plus reference TRBV7-8 and TRBJ1-6, the full variable domain is GAGVSQSPRYKVAKRGQDVALRCDPISGHVSLFWYQQALGQGPEFLTYFQNEAQLDKSGLPSDRFFAERPEGSVSTLKIQRTQQEDSAVYLCASSLSSAGQNNSPLHFGNGTRLTVT.

The chain carries TRBV5-1 and TRBJ1-1; 8 nucleotides line up with TRBD1. From germline, CDR1 is SGHRS and CDR2 YFSETQ. CDR3 length equals 16 residues. Unmatched junction bases numbered 12, after V lost 4 bases and J lost 4 bases. Written as DNA, the CDR3 is TGCGCCAGCAGCGGAGGGACAGGCGGGCTGAGCACTGAAGCTTTCTTT. It is translated as CASSGGTGGLSTEAFF.

In nucleotides, the CDR3 is TGCGCCAGCAGCTTGTCACAGGGTCGGATGAACACTGAAGCTTTCTTT. It codes for CASSLSQGRMNTEAFF. The chain carries TRBV5-1 and TRBJ1-1; possibly TRBD1 for D (6 bases). The CDR3 extends over 16 amino acids. Germline CDR1 is SGHRS and CDR2 is YFSETQ. V was pared by 1 base and J by 0 bases, with 13 bases between.

This chain uses TRBV2 with TRBJ1-4; weak D call: TRBD1 (5 bases). V was trimmed by 2 bases and J by 4 bases, leaving 17 bases between them. CDR3 length: 17 residues. Per the germline V gene, CDR1 is SNHLY and CDR2 is FYNNEI. The CDR3 region is CASSENRRQQRNEKLFF. The CDR3 nucleotides read TGTGCCAGCAGTGAAAACCGCAGACAGCAACGTAATGAAAAACTGTTTTTT.